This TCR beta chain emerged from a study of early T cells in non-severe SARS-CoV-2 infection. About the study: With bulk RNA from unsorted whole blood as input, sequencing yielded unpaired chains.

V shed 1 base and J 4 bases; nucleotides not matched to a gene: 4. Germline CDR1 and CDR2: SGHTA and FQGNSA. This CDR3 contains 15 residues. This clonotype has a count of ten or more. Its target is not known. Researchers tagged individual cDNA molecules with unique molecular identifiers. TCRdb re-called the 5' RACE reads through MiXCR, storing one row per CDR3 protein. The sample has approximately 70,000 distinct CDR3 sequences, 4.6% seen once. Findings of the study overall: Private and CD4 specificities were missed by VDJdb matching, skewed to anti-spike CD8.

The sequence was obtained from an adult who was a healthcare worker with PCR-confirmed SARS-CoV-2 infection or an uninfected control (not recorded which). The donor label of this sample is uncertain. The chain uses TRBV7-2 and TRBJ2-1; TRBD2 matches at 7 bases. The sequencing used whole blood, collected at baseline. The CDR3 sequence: CASSLVRRGYNEQFF. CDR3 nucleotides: TGTGCCAGCAGCTTAGTCAGGCGGGGGTACAATGAGCAGTTCTTC. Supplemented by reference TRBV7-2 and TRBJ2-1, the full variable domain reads GAGVSQSPSNKVTEKGKDVELRCDPISGHTALYWYRQSLGQGLEFLIYFQGNSAPDKSGLPSDRFSAERTGGSVSTLTIQRTQQEDSAVYLCASSLVRRGYNEQFFGPGTRLTVL.